This T cell receptor (beta chain) is drawn from a study of CD8 T cells in ankylosing spondylitis. Study-wide points: Ankylosing spondylitis blood appeared to be characterized by a TCR beta motif of roughly eight highly homologous variants.

At least ten counts were recorded for this clonotype. Its antigen is undetermined. TCRdb processed the 5' RACE reads anew with MiXCR; each CDR3 protein has one entry. This sample has 500,000 or so distinct CDR3 sequences, with approximately 5.3% found just once. Material for sequencing was blood, either unsorted or a sorted T cell fraction (not recorded which). The sequence came from a male donor with ankylosing spondylitis.

CDR3 bases: TGCGCCAGCAGCAGAGGACAGGGGGAGGAGACCCAGTACTTC. As protein: CASSRGQGEETQYF. The chain couples TRBV5-1 to TRBJ2-5, with 10 bases that match TRBD1. There are 14 residues in the CDR3. The V and J ends lost 4 bases and 5 bases, in that order; junction bases with no gene match: 5. The germline V gene encodes CDR1 SGHRS and CDR2 YFSETQ.